A single sample is the source of the 18 T cell receptor beta chains below, sequenced in a study of response to subunit inactivated influenza vaccine. One entry per CDR3 protein results from TCRdb running MiXCR on the RT-PCR reads. The table includes roughly 700,000 distinct CDR3 sequences, about 15% detected once. The sequencing used PBMCs from blood, collected 11 to 12 days after vaccination. The receptor source for this set is a man aged 45 to 65 who received an inactivated influenza vaccine.

The genes are TRBV4-3 and TRBJ1-4, with a weak D call TRBD1 (5 bases). The CDR3 runs 15 residues. Trimming stripped 0 bases from V and 5 bases from J, with 10 bases between. Germline V gene lookup returns CDR1 LGHNA and CDR2 YSLEER. DNA for the CDR3: TGCGCCAGCAGCCAAGATGCCAGGGTCAATGAAAAACTGTTTTTT. It specifies CASSQDARVNEKLFF.

This clonotype was recorded a few times. The chain carries TRBV7-9 and TRBJ1-5, with a possible D match to TRBD1 (5 bases). This CDR3 contains 15 residues. The germline gives CDR1 SEHNR, CDR2 FQNEAQ (reference sequence). V lost 4 bases and J lost 0, with 10 bases in between. The CDR3 DNA sequence: TGTGCCAGCAGCTCGACAGATTATAGCAATCAGCCCCAGCATTTT. Translated, it gives CASSSTDYSNQPQHF.

This sequence joins TRBV25-1 and TRBJ1-2; TRBD1 aligns across 8 bases. Germline CDR1 and CDR2: MGHDK and SYGVNS. V lost 6 bases and J lost 8; bases outside the gene matches: 2. The CDR3 loop spans 11 amino acids. The CDR3 bases are TGTGCCAGCAGGACAGGGGTAGGCTACACCTTC. Its protein product is CASRTGVGYTF.

This clonotype has only a few counts. V is TRBV6-2 or TRBV6-3 and J is TRBJ2-6; 10 bases map to TRBD1. The ends lost 5 bases at V and 3 bases at J; junction bases unmatched: 10. Germline V gene sequence: CDR1 MNHEY, CDR2 SVGEGT. The CDR3 contains 18 residues. In nucleotides, the CDR3 is TGTGCCAGCAGTACTCCCCCTGGGACAGGGGTTGGGGCCAACGTCCTGACTTTC. Its protein product is CASSTPPGTGVGANVLTF.

V and J are TRBV12-3 or TRBV12-4 and TRBJ1-6; D is unresolved. The ends were cut back, 5 bases at V and 6 bases at J, with 17 bases in the middle. The CDR3 runs to 16 residues. The CDR3 loop reads CASSRGSRQINSPLHF. CDR3 in DNA: TGTGCCAGCAGTCGTGGAAGTCGGCAGATTAATTCACCCCTCCACTTT.

This sequence joins TRBV27 and TRBJ1-1; maybe TRBD1 (5 bases). The CDR3 runs to 14 residues. Germline CDR1 MNHEY, CDR2 SMNVEV (reference sequence). V lost 6 bases and J lost 10, with 21 bases in between. The CDR3 DNA follows: TGTGCCAGCAGGGTCTTTTTTGAGCGGGACCCAGCTTTCTTT. It translates to CASRVFFERDPAFF.

The chain couples TRBV24-1 to TRBJ2-3, with a possible D match to TRBD2 (6 bases). V was pared by 3 bases and J by 2 bases, with 14 bases between. Germline CDR1 is KGHDR and CDR2 is SFDVKD. The CDR3 is made up of 16 amino acids. The CDR3 bases are TGTGCCACCAGTGATGGGGGGAGAGCTATCACAGATACGCAGTATTTT. Its protein is CATSDGGRAITDTQYF.

This clonotype was found a few times. This chain joins TRBV9 and TRBJ2-6; 9 positions agree with TRBD1. The trim removed 2 bases at V and 0 bases at J, leaving 6 bases unmatched. Germline V gene sequence: CDR1 SGDLS, CDR2 YYNGEE. CDR3 length equals 18 residues. The CDR3 here is CASSVHSGQGSGANVLTF. The CDR3, as DNA: TGTGCCAGCAGCGTCCACTCGGGACAGGGCTCTGGGGCCAACGTCCTGACTTTC.

The chain joins TRBV6-5 to TRBJ2-7; weak D call: TRBD2 (6 bases). V was cut by 2 bases and J by 2 bases, with 10 bases left in between. The length of the CDR3 is 14 residues. The germline CDR1 and CDR2 sequences are MNHEY and SVGAGI. CDR3 sequence: CASSYGAGTYEQYF. The CDR3 DNA reads as TGTGCCAGCAGTTACGGGGCGGGAACCTACGAGCAGTACTTC.

This clonotype appeared a few times. The genes are TRBV5-1 and TRBJ1-3, with a weak D call TRBD1 (6 bases). V was shortened by 0 bases and J by 8 bases, with 9 bases between the two germline ends. Germline CDR1 is SGHRS and CDR2 is YFSETQ. CDR3 length: 13 residues. CDR3 region: CASSLDGGYTIYF. Written as DNA, the CDR3 is TGCGCCAGCAGCTTGGATGGGGGCTACACCATATATTTT. Together with reference TRBV5-1 and TRBJ1-3, the CDR3 gives the full variable domain: KAGVTQTPRYLIKTRGQQVTLSCSPISGHRSVSWYQQTPGQGLQFLFEYFSETQRNKGNFPGRFSGRQFSNSRSEMNVSTLELGDSALYLCASSLDGGYTIYFGEGSWLTVV.

This rearrangement joins TRBV21-1 to TRBJ2-1; the D call in the table, TRBD2, was not verified against the DNA. TRBV21-1 is shown as a pseudogene. This CDR3 region has 16 residues. This CDR3 is CASSKEAGGPHNEQFF. As DNA, the CDR3 is TGTGCCAGCAGCAAAGAAGCGGGGGGGCCCCACAATGAGCAGTTCTTC.

This clonotype came up a few times. This chain uses TRBV5-1 with TRBJ2-5; 8 nucleotides match TRBD1. This CDR3 spans 15 amino acids. V gave up 3 bases and J gave up 1 base; unmatched junction bases: 5. Germline V lookup: CDR1 SGHRS, CDR2 YFSETQ. The CDR3 DNA sequence: TGCGCCAGCAGCTGGCTAGGACAGGGCCAAGAGACCCAGTACTTC. Its protein is CASSWLGQGQETQYF.

This clonotype was detected a few times. The genes are TRBV11-2 and TRBJ2-3; 16 bases match TRBD2. This CDR3 is built from 21 residues. V lost 3 bases, J lost 4 bases, and 16 bases stayed unmatched. The germline V gene has CDR1 SGHAT and CDR2 FQNNGV. CDR3 bases: TGTGCCAGCAGCTTTCGGTCCGGGACTAGCGGGAGGGCCGAGGGGGCAGATACGCAGTATTTT. Its translation is CASSFRSGTSGRAEGADTQYF.

The gene calls are TRBV11-2 and TRBJ1-4; D call uncertain. The CDR3 length is 18 residues. Trimming stripped 5 bases from V and 2 bases from J, with 21 bases between. The germline CDR1 and CDR2 sequences are SGHAT and FQNNGV. As DNA, the CDR3 is TGTGCCAGCAGCGCAAGTAGAAGGTCTAGGACGACTAATGAAAAACTGTTTTTT. It codes for CASSASRRSRTTNEKLFF.

The V and J genes are TRBV11-1 and TRBJ2-1; D ambiguous. The CDR3 runs to 18 residues. V was pared by 2 bases and J by 0 bases, with 17 bases between. Germline CDR1 is SGHAT and CDR2 is FQDESV (reference sequence). The CDR3 DNA follows: TGTGCCAGCAGCTTACCCCCAAACAGCCAGAGCTCCTACAATGAGCAGTTCTTC. Translating gives CASSLPPNSQSSYNEQFF.

This clonotype appeared a few times. The rearrangement joins TRBV7-9 to TRBJ1-2; perhaps TRBD1 as D (5 bases). Germline CDR1 and CDR2: SEHNR and FQNEAQ (reference sequence). The CDR3 is 13 amino acids. Trimming left V 4 bases short and J 8 bases short, with 14 bases between. The CDR3 DNA sequence: TGTGCCAGCAGCTCCAGGGATTCGATCGGCTACACCTTC. Amino acid sequence: CASSSRDSIGYTF. The full variable domain, completed using reference TRBV7-9 and TRBJ1-2, is DTGVSQNPRHKITKRGQNVTFRCDPISEHNRLYWYRQTLGQGPEFLTYFQNEAQLEKSRLLSDRFSAERPKGSFSTLEIQRTEQGDSAMYLCASSSRDSIGYTFGSGTRLTVV.

The rearrangement joins TRBV15 to TRBJ2-5; a weak D match, TRBD2 (6 bases). This CDR3 has 13 residues. Germline values: CDR1 LNHNV, CDR2 YYDKDF (reference sequence). V was clipped by 5 bases and J by 3 bases, with 10 bases between them. The CDR3 DNA reads TGTGCCACCAGCCCGGGAGACAAAGAGACCCAGTACTTC. Translation: CATSPGDKETQYF.

This clonotype showed up many times. The rearrangement joins TRBV6-5 to TRBJ2-1, with D possibly being TRBD2 (5 bases). The V gene lost 0 bases and the J gene lost 8 bases, with 11 bases spanning the gap. CDR1 and CDR2 from the germline V gene are MNHEY and SVGAGI. The CDR3 sequence is 14 residues long. The CDR3 region has the DNA TGTGCCAGCAGTTACTCGTGGAAGAGGGATGAGCAGTTCTTC. Protein product: CASSYSWKRDEQFF.